This TCR beta chain originates from a study of vaccination and CD4 T cells after COVID-19. In the study overall: Six males and four females, two of them Hispanic, were enrolled as convalescents. Study-level points and caveats: Among convalescent patients, a median around 85% of reactive clones emerged only after vaccination. Within convalescent individuals, 304 out of 307 vaccine-specific clones proved to be spike mono-reactive.

As for this clonotype: Its specificity is unknown.

The Oncomine TCR Beta short-read assay sequenced DNA from cultured CD4+ T cells. MiXCR, run by TCRdb on the PCR reads, gives a single entry per CDR3 protein. The table lists around 14,000 distinct CDR3 sequences, 50% to 55% of them singletons. Germline assignment: CDR1 MDHEN and CDR2 SYDVKM. Germline trimming cut 4 bases from V and 5 bases from J; bases unmatched to any gene: 5. The CDR3 length is 15 residues. Treatment noted: roughly ten-day PBMC culture with coronavirus spike peptide pools or control peptides (ViraFEST assay). The TCR comes from a human donor who had recovered from COVID-19. Sequencing was done on a sample of CD4+ T cells from blood, cultured in vitro. This chain links TRBV28 with TRBJ1-6, with 7 nucleotides matching TRBD1. This CDR3 reads CASSYRQGNNSPLHF. The CDR3 DNA is TGTGCCAGCAGTTACAGACAGGGCAATAATTCACCCCTCCACTTT.